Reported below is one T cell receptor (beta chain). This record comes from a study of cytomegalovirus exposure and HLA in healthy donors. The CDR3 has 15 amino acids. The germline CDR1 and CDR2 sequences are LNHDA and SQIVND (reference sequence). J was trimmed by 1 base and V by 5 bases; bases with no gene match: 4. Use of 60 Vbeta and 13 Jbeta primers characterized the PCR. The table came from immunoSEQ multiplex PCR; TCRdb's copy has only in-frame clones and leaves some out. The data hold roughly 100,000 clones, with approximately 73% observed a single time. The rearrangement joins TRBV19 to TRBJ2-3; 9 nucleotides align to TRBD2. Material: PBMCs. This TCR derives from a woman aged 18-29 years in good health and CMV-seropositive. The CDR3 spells CASSSSGTGTDTQYF. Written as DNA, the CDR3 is TGTGCCAGTAGTTCTAGCGGGACGGGCACAGATACGCAGTATTTT. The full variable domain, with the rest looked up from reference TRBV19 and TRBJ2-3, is DGGITQSPKYLFRKEGQNVTLSCEQNLNHDAMYWYRQDPGQGLRLIYYSQIVNDFQKGDIAEGYSVSREKKESFPLTVTSAQKNPTAFYLCASSSSGTGTDTQYFGPGTRLTVL.